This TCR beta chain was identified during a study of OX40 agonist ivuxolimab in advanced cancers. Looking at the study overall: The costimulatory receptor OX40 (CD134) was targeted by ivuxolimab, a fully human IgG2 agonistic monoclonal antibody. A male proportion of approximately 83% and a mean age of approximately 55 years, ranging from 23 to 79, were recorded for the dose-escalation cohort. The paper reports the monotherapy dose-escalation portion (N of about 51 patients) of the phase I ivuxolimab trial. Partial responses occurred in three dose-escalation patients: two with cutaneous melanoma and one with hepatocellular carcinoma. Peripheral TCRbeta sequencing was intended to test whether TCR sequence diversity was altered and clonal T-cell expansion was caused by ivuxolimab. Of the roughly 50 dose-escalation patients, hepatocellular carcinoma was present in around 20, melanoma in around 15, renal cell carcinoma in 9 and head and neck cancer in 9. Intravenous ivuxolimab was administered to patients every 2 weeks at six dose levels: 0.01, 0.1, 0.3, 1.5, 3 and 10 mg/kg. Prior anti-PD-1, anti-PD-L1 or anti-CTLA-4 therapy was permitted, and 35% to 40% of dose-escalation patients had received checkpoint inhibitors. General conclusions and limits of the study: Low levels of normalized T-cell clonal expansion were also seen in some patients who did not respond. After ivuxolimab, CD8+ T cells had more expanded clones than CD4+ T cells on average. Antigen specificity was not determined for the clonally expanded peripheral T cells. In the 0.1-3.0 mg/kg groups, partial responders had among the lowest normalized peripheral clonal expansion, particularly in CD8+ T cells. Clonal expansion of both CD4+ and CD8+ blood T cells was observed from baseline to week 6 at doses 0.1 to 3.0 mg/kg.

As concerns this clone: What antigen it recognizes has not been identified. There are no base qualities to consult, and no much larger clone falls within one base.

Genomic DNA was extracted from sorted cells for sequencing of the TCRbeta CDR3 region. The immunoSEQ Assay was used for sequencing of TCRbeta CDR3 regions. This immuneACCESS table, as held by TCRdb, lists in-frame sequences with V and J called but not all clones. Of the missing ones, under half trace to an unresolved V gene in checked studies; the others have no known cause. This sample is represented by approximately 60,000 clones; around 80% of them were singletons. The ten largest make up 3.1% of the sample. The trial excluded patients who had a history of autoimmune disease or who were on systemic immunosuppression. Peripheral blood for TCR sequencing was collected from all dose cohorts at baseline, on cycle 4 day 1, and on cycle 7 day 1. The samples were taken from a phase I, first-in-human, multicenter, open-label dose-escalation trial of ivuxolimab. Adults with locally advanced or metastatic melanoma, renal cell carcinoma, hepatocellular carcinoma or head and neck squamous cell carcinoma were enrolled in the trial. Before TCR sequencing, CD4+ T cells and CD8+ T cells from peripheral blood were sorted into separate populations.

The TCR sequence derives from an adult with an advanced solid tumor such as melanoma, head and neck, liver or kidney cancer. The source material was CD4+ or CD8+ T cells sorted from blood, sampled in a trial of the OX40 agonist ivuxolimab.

The DNA reads TGTGCCAGCAGCCCCGGACAGGTGTTCTACAATGAGCAGTTCTTC. Its protein is CASSPGQVFYNEQFF. The sequence links TRBV6-1 to TRBJ2-1, and TRBD1 matches 7 of the central bases. The CDR3 numbers 15 residues from cysteine through phenylalanine. Of the read, only the CDR3 DNA is kept; its 45 bases are in frame from base 1. Via the germline V gene, CDR1 is MNHNS and CDR2 SASEGT. Germline trimming amounts to 6 bases on V and 3 bases on J, with 8 as the count of junction bases outside the gene matches.